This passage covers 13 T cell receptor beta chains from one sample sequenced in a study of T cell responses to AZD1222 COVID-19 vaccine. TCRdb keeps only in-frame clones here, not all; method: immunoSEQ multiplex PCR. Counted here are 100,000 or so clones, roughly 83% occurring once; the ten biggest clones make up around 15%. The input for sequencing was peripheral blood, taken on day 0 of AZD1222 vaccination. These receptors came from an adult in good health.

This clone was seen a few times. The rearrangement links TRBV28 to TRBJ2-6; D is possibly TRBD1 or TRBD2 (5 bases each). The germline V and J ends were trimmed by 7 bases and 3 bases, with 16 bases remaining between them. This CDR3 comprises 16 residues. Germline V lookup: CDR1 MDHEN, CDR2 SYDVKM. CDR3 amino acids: CASTSAGAGGANVLTF. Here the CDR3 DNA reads TGTGCCAGCACCTCCGCCGGGGCTGGTGGGGCCAACGTCCTGACTTTC.

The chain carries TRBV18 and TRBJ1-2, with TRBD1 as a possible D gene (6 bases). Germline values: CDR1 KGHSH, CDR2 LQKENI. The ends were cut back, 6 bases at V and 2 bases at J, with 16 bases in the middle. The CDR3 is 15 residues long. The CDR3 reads CASSPSEGGNYGYTF. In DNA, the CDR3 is TGTGCCAGCTCCCCCTCGGAAGGGGGGAACTATGGCTACACCTTC.

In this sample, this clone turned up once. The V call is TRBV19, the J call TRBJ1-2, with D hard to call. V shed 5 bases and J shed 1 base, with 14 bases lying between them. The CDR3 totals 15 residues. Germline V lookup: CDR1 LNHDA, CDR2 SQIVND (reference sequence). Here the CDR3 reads CASSHLATGNYGYTF. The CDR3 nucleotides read TGTGCCAGTAGTCACCTCGCGACGGGTAACTATGGCTACACCTTC.

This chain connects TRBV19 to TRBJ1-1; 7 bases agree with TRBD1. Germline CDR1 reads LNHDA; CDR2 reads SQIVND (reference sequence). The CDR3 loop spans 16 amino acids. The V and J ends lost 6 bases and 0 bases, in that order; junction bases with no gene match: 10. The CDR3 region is CASSPGTVFMNTEAFF. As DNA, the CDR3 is TGTGCCAGTAGCCCCGGGACAGTTTTCATGAACACTGAAGCTTTCTTT.

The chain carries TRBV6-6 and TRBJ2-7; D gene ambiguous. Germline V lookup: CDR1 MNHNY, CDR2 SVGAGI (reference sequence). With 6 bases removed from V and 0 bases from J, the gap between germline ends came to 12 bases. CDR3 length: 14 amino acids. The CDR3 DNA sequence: TGTGCCAGCAGCTACCAAAGAAGCTCCTACGAGCAGTACGTC. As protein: CASSYQRSSYEQYV.

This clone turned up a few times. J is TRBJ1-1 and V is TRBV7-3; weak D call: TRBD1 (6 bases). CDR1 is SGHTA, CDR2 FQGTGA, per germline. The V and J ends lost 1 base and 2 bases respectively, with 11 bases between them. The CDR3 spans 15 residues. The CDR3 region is CASSLMARGNTEAFF. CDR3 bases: TGTGCCAGCAGCTTAATGGCCAGGGGTAACACTGAAGCTTTCTTT. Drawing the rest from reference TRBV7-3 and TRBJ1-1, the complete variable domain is GAGVSQTPSNKVTEKGKYVELRCDPISGHTALYWYRQSLGQGPEFLIYFQGTGAADDSGLPNDRFFAVRPEGSVSTLKIQRTERGDSAVYLCASSLMARGNTEAFFGQGTRLTVV.

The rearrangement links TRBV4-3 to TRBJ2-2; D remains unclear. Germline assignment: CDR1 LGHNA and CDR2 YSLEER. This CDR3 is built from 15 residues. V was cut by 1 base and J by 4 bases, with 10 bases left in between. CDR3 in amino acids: CASSQGLVGTGELFF. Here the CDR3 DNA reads TGCGCCAGCAGCCAAGGGCTCGTGGGCACCGGGGAGCTGTTTTTT.

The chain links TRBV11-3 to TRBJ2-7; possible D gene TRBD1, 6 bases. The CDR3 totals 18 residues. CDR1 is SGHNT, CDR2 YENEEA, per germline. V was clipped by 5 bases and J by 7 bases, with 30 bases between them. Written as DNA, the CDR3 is TGTGCCAGCAGCCCAACCCATGAGACCGGGACAACCTTTTGGGAGCAGTACTTC. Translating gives CASSPTHETGTTFWEQYF.

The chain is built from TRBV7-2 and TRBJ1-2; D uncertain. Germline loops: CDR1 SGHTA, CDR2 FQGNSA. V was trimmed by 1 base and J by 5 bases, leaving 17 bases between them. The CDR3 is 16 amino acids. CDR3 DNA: TGTGCCAGCAGCTTAGGGTCCAGCCCGTCTCGGTATGGCTACACCTTC. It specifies CASSLGSSPSRYGYTF.

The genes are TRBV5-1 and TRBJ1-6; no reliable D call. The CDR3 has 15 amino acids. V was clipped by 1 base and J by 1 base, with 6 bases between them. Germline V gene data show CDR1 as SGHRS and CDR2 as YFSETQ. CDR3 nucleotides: TGCGCCAGCAGCTTGACGGGATCCTATAATTCACCCCTCCACTTT. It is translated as CASSLTGSYNSPLHF.

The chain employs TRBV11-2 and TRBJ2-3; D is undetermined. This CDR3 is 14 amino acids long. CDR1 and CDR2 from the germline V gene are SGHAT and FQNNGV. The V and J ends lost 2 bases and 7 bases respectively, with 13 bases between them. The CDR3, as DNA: TGTGCCAGCAGCTTACTAGGCGAGGCTCATACGCAGTATTTT. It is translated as CASSLLGEAHTQYF.

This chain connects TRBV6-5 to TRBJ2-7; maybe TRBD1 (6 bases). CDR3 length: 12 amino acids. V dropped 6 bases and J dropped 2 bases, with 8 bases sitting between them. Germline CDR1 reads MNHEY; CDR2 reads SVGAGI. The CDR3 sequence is CASRRTAYEQYF. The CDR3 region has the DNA TGTGCCAGCAGGAGGACAGCCTACGAGCAGTACTTC.

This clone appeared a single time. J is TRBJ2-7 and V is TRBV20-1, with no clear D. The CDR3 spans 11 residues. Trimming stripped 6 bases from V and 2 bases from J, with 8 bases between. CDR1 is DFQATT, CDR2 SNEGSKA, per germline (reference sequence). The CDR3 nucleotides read TGCAGTGCCATATCTACCTACGAGCAGTACTTC. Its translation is CSAISTYEQYF.